This T cell receptor (beta chain) stems from a study (dated by TCRdb to the mid-2010s). The CDR3 goes from the cysteine to the phenylalanine over 15 residues. Just the 45-base CDR3 DNA is kept, in frame starting at base 1. Via the germline V gene, CDR1 is SGHDT and CDR2 YYEEEE. From V the trimming removes 3 bases and from J it removes 1 base, while the gene matches leave 6 bases of the junction unaccounted for. The library was prepared using RT-PCR. Sequencer: Illumina MiSeq. The raw public reads went through TCRdb reprocessing: fastp at Q25, MiXCR clone calling, in-frame beta chains kept. Each entry merges the rows of one CDR3 protein and shows their most common DNA and genes. The sample records 550,000 to 750,000 distinct CDR3 sequences, 11% to 15% of which are singletons. About 3.6% of the sample is held by the ten biggest clonotypes. About this clonotype: The target of this receptor is not known. No quality values exist for individual bases; no much larger clone is one base distant.

The clonotype comes from a female donor in good health, serving as a healthy control. This chain joins TRBV5-6 to TRBJ2-7; TRBD1 lines up with 8 middle nucleotides. The sample consisted of memory CD4+ T cells from blood. At the DNA level, the sequence is TGTGCCAGCAGCTCGCGGACAGGGAAGTCCTACGAGCAGTACTTC. This translates into CASSSRTGKSYEQYF.